This TCR beta chain was identified in a study of blood T cell repertoires in COVID-19. The protocol was immunoSEQ multiplex PCR, while the TCRdb copy is restricted to in-frame clones and leaves out a portion. The profile shows approximately 200,000 clones, just under 90% of them singletons. The study drew participants aged 18 to 89 years from roughly 25 US areas. The CDR3 extends over 14 amino acids. The ends were cut back, 1 base at V and 1 base at J, with 7 bases in the middle. Germline values: CDR1 LGHNA, CDR2 YSLEER. The sequence derives from a man aged 30 to 45 who had recovered from COVID-19. This chain uses TRBV4-3 with TRBJ1-1, with D tentatively TRBD1 (5 bases). Material for sequencing was PBMCs or T cells enriched from blood (not recorded which). The CDR3 DNA reads as TGCGCCAGCAGCCAAGGACAGAAGAACACTGAAGCTTTCTTT. Translation: CASSQGQKNTEAFF.